One and the same sample provided the 2 T cell receptor beta chains below, sequenced in a study of patients and donors after allogeneic stem cell transplantation. TCRdb independently ran MiXCR on the RT-PCR reads; one entry per CDR3 protein. The repertoire holds about 200,000 distinct CDR3 sequences, with around two fifths as singletons. Sequenced material: blood, either unsorted or a sorted T cell fraction (not recorded which). These receptor sequences come from a human donor who was either an allogeneic HSCT recipient or a stem cell or donor lymphocyte infusion donor (not recorded which). It is not recorded whose cells these are; they may come from a transplant donor.

The CDR3 DNA sequence: TGTGCCAGTAGTATAGGAGGCAACCAAGAGACCCAGTACTTC. It specifies CASSIGGNQETQYF. The J gene is TRBJ2-5, the V gene TRBV19; no reliable D call. Germline V lookup: CDR1 LNHDA, CDR2 SQIVND (reference sequence). Trimming took off 1 base at V and 0 bases at J, with 6 bases between the two ends. The CDR3 totals 14 residues.

J is TRBJ2-3 and V is TRBV5-5; D call uncertain. V lost 2 bases and J 5 bases, leaving 3 bases between the germline ends. The germline V gene has CDR1 SGHKS and CDR2 YYEKEE (reference sequence). The CDR3 is 11 amino acids. CDR3 sequence (DNA): TGTGCCAGCAGCTTCAAAGATACGCAGTATTTT. It codes for CASSFKDTQYF.